The 31 T cell receptor beta chains presented below share a single source sample, sequenced in a study of metastatic and nonmetastatic thyroid tumors. All patients reached thyroid surgery having received no treatment beforehand. Using MiXCR, TCRdb reanalyzed the PCR reads. The data show roughly 4,700 clones, roughly 35% seen once. Source material: adjacent normal tissue. The receptors were sampled from a male donor with papillary thyroid cancer or a benign thyroid nodule (not recorded which). Some clones in this sample may be carry-over from other donors' samples.

This sequence joins TRBV9 and TRBJ1-3; the match to TRBD1 covers 9 bases. The CDR3 spans 15 residues. Per the germline V gene, CDR1 is SGDLS and CDR2 is YYNGEE. V was pared by 3 bases and J by 8 bases, with 9 bases of the junction left unmatched. CDR3 nucleotides: TGTGCCAGCAGCGCCCGGGACAGGGCACTCGACACCATATATTTT. It translates to CASSARDRALDTIYF.

This clone occurred a few times. One junction end disagrees with the germline gene, perhaps due to a read error. V is TRBV27 and J is TRBJ2-1; D is perhaps TRBD1 (5 bases). The CDR3 consists of 15 residues. The germline CDR1 and CDR2 sequences are MNHEY and SMNVEV (reference sequence). DNA for the CDR3: TGCGCCAGCAAGAACATGGGGCGTACTTACAATGATCAGTTCTTC. This sequence encodes CASKNMGRTYNDQFF.

This clone showed up just a few times. The V gene is TRBV2, the J gene TRBJ1-1, with D uncertain. CDR3 size: 13 residues. Germline V lookup: CDR1 SNHLY, CDR2 FYNNEI. The V end was cut by 7 bases, the J end by 7 bases, with 16 bases between. This CDR3 is CASTIGQNLEAFF. Here the CDR3 DNA reads TGTGCCAGCACAATAGGGCAAAACCTTGAAGCTTTCTTT.

This sequence joins TRBV27 and TRBJ2-7, with TRBD1 identical over 10 bases. The CDR3 is made up of 15 amino acids. From germline, CDR1 is MNHEY and CDR2 SMNVEV (reference sequence). Unmatched junction bases numbered 9, after V lost 5 bases and J lost 5 bases. The CDR3, as DNA: TGTGCCAGCAGTCTTCATCCGACAGGGGGCGACGAGCAGTACTTC. It codes for CASSLHPTGGDEQYF.

By frequency in the sample, this clone is large. The CDR3 DNA is TGTGCCAGCAGTCAGGCAGGGGGCACAGATACGCAGTATTTT. It specifies CASSQAGGTDTQYF. The rearrangement links TRBV6-4 to TRBJ2-3, with D perhaps matching TRBD1 (6 bases). The CDR3 loop spans 14 amino acids. V lost 5 bases and J 1 base, leaving 10 bases between the germline ends. Germline CDR1 is MRHNA and CDR2 is SNTAGT.

The chain carries TRBV20-1 and TRBJ1-2; 8 bases line up with TRBD1. Germline V lookup: CDR1 DFQATT, CDR2 SNEGSKA (reference sequence). The CDR3 runs to 12 residues. After removal of 6 bases from V and 7 bases from J, the junction contained 7 bases not matched to a gene. The CDR3 region is CSALDRDRGYTF. The CDR3 nucleotides are TGCAGTGCCCTGGACAGGGACCGTGGCTACACCTTC.

This clone was seen a handful of times. The V gene is TRBV29-1, the J gene TRBJ2-2, with 9 nucleotides matching TRBD1. Germline-derived CDR1 and CDR2 are SQVTM and ANQGSEA. J was trimmed by 4 bases and V by 3 bases; bases with no gene match: 3. CDR3 length: 14 amino acids. CDR3 nucleotides: TGCAGCGTTGAGAGGACAGGGGCCACCGGGGAGCTGTTTTTT. Residues: CSVERTGATGELFF.

The sample holds a few counts of this clone. The V and J genes are TRBV6-1 and TRBJ1-3, with 7 bases aligning to TRBD1. The CDR3 length is 14 residues. In germline, CDR1 is MNHNS, CDR2 SASEGT. The junction had 2 bases not matched to a gene; V was cut back by 6 bases and J by 0 bases. The CDR3: CASRTGSSGNTIYF. The CDR3, as DNA: TGTGCCAGCAGGACAGGGTCCTCTGGAAACACCATATATTTT.

Turning to this clone: The conserved phenylalanine or tryptophan normally closing the CDR3 is absent here, so this likely arose from a read error. The chain links TRBV12-3 or TRBV12-4 to TRBJ1-2; TRBD1 agrees at 9 bases. The CDR3 totals 16 residues. Trimming took 5 bases from V and 4 from J; bases not matched to a gene: 11. The CDR3 DNA reads as TGTGCCAGCAGTACGACAGGGGGAGATGGATTCTATGGCTACACCTTA. This codes for CASSTTGGDGFYGYTL.

By its share, this clone is medium-sized. The chain carries TRBV6-2 or TRBV6-3 and TRBJ1-4, with 7 bases that match TRBD1. V lost 0 bases, J lost 2 bases, and 3 bases stayed unmatched. CDR1 is MNHEY and CDR2 is SVGEGT in the germline V gene. The CDR3 runs 16 residues. The CDR3 is CASSYSPTGTNEKLFF. In DNA form, the CDR3 reads TGTGCCAGCAGTTACTCACCGACAGGGACTAATGAAAAACTGTTTTTT.

V gene TRBV5-8 combines with J gene TRBJ2-7; TRBD1 aligns across 10 bases. The germline CDR1 and CDR2 sequences are SGHTS and YDEGEE. The V segment lost 0 bases and the J segment 2 bases; nucleotides outside the gene matches: 5. The CDR3 loop spans 16 amino acids. CDR3 DNA sequence: TGTGCCAGCAGCTTGGGTTACGGACAGGGGGCCTACGAGCAGTACTTC. It yields the protein CASSLGYGQGAYEQYF.

This clone is medium-sized by share. The CDR3 nucleotides are TGTGCCACCAAGACAGGGGGAATAAGTTCACCCCTCCACTTT. Protein product: CATKTGGISSPLHF. V usage is TRBV19 and J usage is TRBJ1-6, with 9 positions matching TRBD1. Per the germline V gene, CDR1 is LNHDA and CDR2 is SQIVND (reference sequence). Trimming at V came to 10 bases and at J to 9 bases, leaving 10 bases not matched to a gene. The CDR3 has 14 residues.

The chain combines TRBV18 with TRBJ2-5, with TRBD2 matching over 16 bases. V dropped 0 bases and J dropped 4; count of bases not matched to a gene: 2. The CDR3 contains 17 residues. CDR1 KGHSH and CDR2 LQKENI come from the germline V gene. The CDR3 DNA follows: TGTGCCAGCTCACCACCGGGACTAGCGGGAGGGCCAGAGACCCAGTACTTC. As protein: CASSPPGLAGGPETQYF. Full variable domain (remainder filled in from reference TRBV18 and TRBJ2-5): NAGVMQNPRHLVRRRGQEARLRCSPMKGHSHVYWYRQLPEEGLKFMVYLQKENIIDESGMPKERFSAEFPKEGPSILRIQQVVRGDSAAYFCASSPPGLAGGPETQYFGPGTRLLVL.

This clone was recorded a few times. This sequence joins TRBV12-3 or TRBV12-4 and TRBJ1-1; D ambiguous. Trimming took off 1 base at V and 5 bases at J, with 8 bases between the two ends. The CDR3 contains 13 residues. The CDR3 here is CASSLDEGTEAFF. Written as DNA, the CDR3 is TGTGCCAGCAGTTTAGATGAGGGTACTGAAGCTTTCTTT.

The chain combines TRBV20-1 with TRBJ2-1; 11 bases map to TRBD2. Per the germline V gene, CDR1 is DFQATT and CDR2 is SNEGSKA (reference sequence). The CDR3 sequence is 14 residues long. V shed 5 bases and J 6 bases; nucleotides not matched to a gene: 6. CDR3 region: CSAVLAGEINEQFF. The CDR3 region has the DNA TGCAGTGCTGTACTAGCGGGAGAGATCAATGAGCAGTTCTTC.

This clone appeared once. V and J are TRBV7-3 and TRBJ2-3; tentative D call: TRBD2 (6 bases). Germline-derived CDR1 and CDR2 are SGHTA and FQGTGA. CDR3 length: 16 residues. Trimming removed 2 bases from V and 5 bases from J, with 17 bases in between. CDR3 amino acids: CASSLDGGRGLDTQYF. The CDR3 DNA is TGTGCCAGCAGCTTAGACGGCGGACGGGGGTTAGATACGCAGTATTTT.

V is TRBV2 and J is TRBJ2-1; 11 nucleotides match TRBD1. Germline loops: CDR1 SNHLY, CDR2 FYNNEI. This CDR3 has 15 residues. V shed 5 bases and J 6 bases; nucleotides not matched to a gene: 6. CDR3 sequence reads: CASSLGQGASNEQFF. CDR3 DNA sequence: TGTGCCAGCAGTTTAGGACAGGGGGCAAGCAATGAGCAGTTCTTC. Using reference TRBV2 and TRBJ2-1 for the parts outside the CDR3, the full variable domain is EPEVTQTPSHQVTQMGQEVILRCVPISNHLYFYWYRQILGQKVEFLVSFYNNEISEKSEIFDDQFSVERPDGSNFTLKIRSTKLEDSAMYFCASSLGQGASNEQFFGPGTRLTVL.

In its sample, this clone was seen a few times. This chain's CDR3 is CASSLGSNTEAFF. The CDR3 DNA reads TGTGCCAGCAGCTTAGGTTCGAACACTGAAGCTTTCTTT. The genes are TRBV7-3 and TRBJ1-1; no definite D call. Per germline, CDR1 SGHTA and CDR2 FQGTGA. Trimming removed 2 bases from V and 1 base from J, with 5 bases in between. The CDR3 has 13 amino acids.

The chain employs TRBV5-5 and TRBJ1-2, with D uncertain. The CDR3 consists of 14 residues. Trimming removed 0 bases from V and 7 bases from J, with 13 bases in between. CDR1 SGHKS and CDR2 YYEKEE come from the germline V gene (reference sequence). This chain's CDR3 is CASSLGVGPSGYTF. The DNA for the CDR3 is TGTGCCAGCAGCTTGGGTGTAGGGCCGTCTGGCTACACCTTC.

The table lists this clone with many counts. As DNA, the CDR3 is TGTGCCAGCAGCAAAGACAGGGGGAATACAGATACGCAGTATTTT. Amino acid sequence: CASSKDRGNTDTQYF. The rearrangement links TRBV5-6 to TRBJ2-3, with 9 positions matching TRBD1. Trimming at V came to 4 bases and at J to 3 bases, leaving 6 bases not matched to a gene. Germline CDR1 SGHDT, CDR2 YYEEEE. The CDR3 runs 15 residues.

Relative to its sample, this clone is medium-sized. The chain uses TRBV11-2 and TRBJ2-3; 10 nucleotides agree with TRBD2. The CDR3 length is 16 residues. The trim removed 7 bases at V and 0 bases at J, leaving 7 bases unmatched. Germline lookup yields CDR1 SGHAT and CDR2 FQNNGV. The CDR3 nucleotides are TGTGCCAGCACCGATAGCGGGAGGCTGAGCACAGATACGCAGTATTTT. Its protein is CASTDSGRLSTDTQYF. The variable domain in full, completed from reference TRBV11-2 and TRBJ2-3, reads EAGVAQSPRYKIIEKRQSVAFWCNPISGHATLYWYQQILGQGPKLLIQFQNNGVVDDSQLPKDRFSAERLKGVDSTLKIQPAKLEDSAVYLCASTDSGRLSTDTQYFGPGTRLTVL.

The chain couples TRBV19 to TRBJ1-1; weak D call: TRBD1 (6 bases). The CDR3 has 15 amino acids. V was cut by 6 bases and J by 4 bases, with 18 bases left in between. The germline V gene encodes CDR1 LNHDA and CDR2 SQIVND (reference sequence). CDR3 bases: TGTGCCAGTAGGGGCCCACAGGGAGGGAGCACTGAAGCTTTCTTT. Its translation is CASRGPQGGSTEAFF.

This clone is judged medium-sized. V and J are TRBV20-1 and TRBJ2-3; unclear D gene. The germline gives CDR1 DFQATT, CDR2 SNEGSKA (reference sequence). CDR3 length equals 11 residues. Trimming left V 4 bases short and J 6 bases short, with 8 bases between. CDR3 loop: CSAIPPDTQYF. The DNA of the CDR3 is TGCAGTGCTATCCCCCCGGATACGCAGTATTTT.

This clone is categorized as medium-sized (0.01 to 0.1%). The chain joins TRBV30 to TRBJ1-1; the match to TRBD1 covers 10 bases. The length of the CDR3 is 13 residues. Germline CDR1 reads GTSNPN; CDR2 reads SVGIG (reference sequence). Losses at the gene ends were 2 bases for V and 9 bases for J; bases not matched to a gene: 6. The CDR3 loop is CAWSFGTGEKAFF. The DNA for the CDR3 is TGTGCCTGGAGTTTTGGGACAGGGGAAAAAGCTTTCTTT.

The V and J genes are TRBV19 and TRBJ1-6; the D is unclear. There are 11 residues in the CDR3. Trimming cost V 3 bases and J 15 bases, with 9 bases left between them. CDR1 is LNHDA, CDR2 SQIVND, per germline (reference sequence). The CDR3 DNA reads TGTGCCAGTAGTATCGGAGGGCTCCTCCACTTT. Translation: CASSIGGLLHF.

The V call is TRBV2, the J call TRBJ1-6, with TRBD1 as a possible D gene (6 bases). Germline loops: CDR1 SNHLY, CDR2 FYNNEI. This CDR3 spans 16 amino acids. Between the trimmed V and J ends, which lost 6 bases and 7 bases, there was a span of 19 bases. The CDR3 DNA follows: TGTGCCAGCAGGCAACGGGACACCTACTTCAATTCACCCCTCCACTTT. Encoded protein: CASRQRDTYFNSPLHF.

This clone showed up just a few times. The chain links TRBV12-3 or TRBV12-4 to TRBJ1-1; D is uncertain. Trimming pared 3 bases from V and 7 bases from J, leaving 9 bases between. The length of the CDR3 is 12 residues. In DNA, the CDR3 is TGTGCCAGCAGTTTGGAGAGGGTTGAAGCTTTCTTT. This sequence encodes CASSLERVEAFF.

The chain recombines TRBV7-9 with TRBJ1-1; D gene unclear. This CDR3 is 13 amino acids long. V lost 1 base and J 7 bases, leaving 10 bases between the germline ends. CDR1 and CDR2 (germline): SEHNR, FQNEAQ (reference sequence). The CDR3 sequence: CASSLDPGNEAFF. CDR3 DNA sequence: TGTGCCAGCAGCTTAGACCCAGGCAATGAAGCTTTCTTT.

Note on this clone: One end of the junction does not line up with germline, which may come from a read error. The chain is built from TRBV28 and TRBJ2-7, with D possibly TRBD2 on 6 matching bases. From germline, CDR1 is MDHEN and CDR2 SYDVKM. This CDR3 has 16 amino acids. Here the CDR3 DNA reads TGTGCTAGCAGTTCCCCGTACGGGGACTTCTACTACGAGCAGTACTTC. Protein: CASSSPYGDFYYEQYF.

The table lists this clone with a few counts. The gene calls are TRBV28 and TRBJ1-5, with 8 nucleotides matching TRBD1. This CDR3 region has 15 residues. Trimming removed 6 bases from V and 5 bases from J; junction bases left unmatched: 9. Germline CDR1 reads MDHEN; CDR2 reads SYDVKM. The DNA for the CDR3 is TGTGCCAGCAGCGACAGGGGCGGCGGGTATCAGCCCCAGCATTTT. Translating it yields CASSDRGGGYQPQHF.

This clone is hyperexpanded by share. The chain employs TRBV12-3 or TRBV12-4 and TRBJ2-2; D remains unclear. The CDR3 is 12 residues long. Trimming shortened V by 4 bases and J by 5 bases, and 5 bases separated the two germline ends. The CDR3 sequence is CASSYRTGELFF. CDR3 in DNA: TGTGCCAGCAGTTATAGGACCGGGGAGCTGTTTTTT.